This T cell receptor beta chain was profiled in a study of blood T cell repertoires in COVID-19. The overall study: Collection of acute and convalescent COVID-19 samples took place in the United States, Italy and Spain.

The CDR3 has 13 residues. V shed 0 bases and J shed 8 bases, with 10 bases lying between them. The germline CDR1 and CDR2 sequences are SGHDN and FVKESK. Profiled with immunoSEQ multiplex PCR; TCRdb holds only in-frame clones, not every one. The table records some 50,000 clones, approximately 88% of them present only once. The receptor comes from a man over 45 with active COVID-19. Sequences were obtained from peripheral blood. The V call is TRBV14, the J call TRBJ1-2; D gene uncertain. CDR3 amino acids: CASSQDSTWGYTF. For the CDR3, the DNA is TGTGCCAGCAGCCAAGATAGTACTTGGGGCTACACCTTC.